The TCR beta chain described here comes from a study of blood T cell repertoires in COVID-19. The Seattle site enrolled patients during active infection and followed them longitudinally. Method: immunoSEQ multiplex PCR; TCRdb's copy keeps in-frame clones and lacks some. Of fewer than 350,000 clones in the sample, 86% were seen once. This CDR3 has 12 amino acids. Germline CDR1 LGHDT, CDR2 YNNKEL (reference sequence). V dropped 5 bases and J dropped 12 bases, with 16 bases sitting between them. The J gene is TRBJ1-1, the V gene TRBV3-1 (or the pseudogene TRBV3-2); D is unresolved. The source material was peripheral blood. This receptor was taken from a woman under 40 with COVID-19, enrolled during active disease. CDR3 in DNA: TGTGCCAGCAGCGAAAAGGTGGGCAGCACTTTCTTT. Protein sequence: CASSEKVGSTFF.